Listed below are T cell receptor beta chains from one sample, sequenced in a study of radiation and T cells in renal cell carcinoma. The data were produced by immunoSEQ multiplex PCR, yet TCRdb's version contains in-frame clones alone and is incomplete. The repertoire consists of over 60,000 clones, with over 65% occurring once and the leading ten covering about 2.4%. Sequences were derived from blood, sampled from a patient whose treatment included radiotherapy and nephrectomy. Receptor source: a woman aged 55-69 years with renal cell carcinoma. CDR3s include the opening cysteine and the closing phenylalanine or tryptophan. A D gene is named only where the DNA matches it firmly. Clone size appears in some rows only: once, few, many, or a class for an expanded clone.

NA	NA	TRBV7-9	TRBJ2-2	CASSVAKGGELFF	TGTGCCAGCAGCGTTGCTAAGGGTGGGGAGCTGTTTTTT
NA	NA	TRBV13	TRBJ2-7	CASSPPRGAGAYEQYF	TGTGCCAGCAGCCCGCCCCGGGGGGCAGGGGCGTACGAGCAGTACTTC
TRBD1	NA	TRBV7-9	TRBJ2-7	CASGMGQMSGIEQYF	TGTGCCAGCGGGATGGGACAGATGTCCGGTATTGAGCAGTACTTC
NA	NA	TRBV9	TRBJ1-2	CASSVGFVDYGYTF	TGTGCCAGCAGCGTAGGGTTCGTGGACTATGGCTACACCTTC
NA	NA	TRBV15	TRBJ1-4	CATSREGKPNEKLFF	TGTGCCACCAGCAGAGAGGGGAAGCCTAATGAAAAACTGTTTTTT
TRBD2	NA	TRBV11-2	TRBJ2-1	CASSPGGGRSYNEQFF	TGTGCCAGCAGCCCGGGAGGTGGAAGGTCCTACAATGAGCAGTTCTTC
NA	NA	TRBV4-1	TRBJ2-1	CASSHRNYNEQFF	TGCGCCAGCAGCCACAGGAACTACAATGAGCAGTTCTTC
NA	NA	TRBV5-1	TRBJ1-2	CASSLEGGEYGYTF	TGCGCCAGCAGCTTGGAGGGCGGGGAGTATGGCTACACCTTC
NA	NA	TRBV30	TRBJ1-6	CAWSPDPMGSPLHF	TGTGCCTGGAGTCCCGACCCAATGGGGTCACCCCTCCACTTT
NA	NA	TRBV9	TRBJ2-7	CASSVGDGSVYEQYF	TGTGCCAGCAGCGTCGGAGACGGGTCAGTCTACGAGCAGTACTTC
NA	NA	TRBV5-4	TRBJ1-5	CASSLAGGRNQPQHF	TGTGCCAGCAGCTTGGCGGGGGGCCGCAATCAGCCCCAGCATTTT
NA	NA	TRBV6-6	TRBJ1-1	CASSPLGAGEAFF	TGTGCCAGCAGTCCTCTGGGGGCTGGTGAAGCTTTCTTT
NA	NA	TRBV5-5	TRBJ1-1	CASSLGVSGAFF	TGTGCCAGCAGCTTGGGGGTCTCGGGAGCTTTCTTT
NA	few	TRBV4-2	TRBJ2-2	CASSQGTYTGELFF	TGTGCCAGCAGCCAAGGGACTTACACCGGGGAGCTGTTTTTT
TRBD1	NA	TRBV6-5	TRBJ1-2	CASSSQGGYGYTF	TGTGCCAGCAGTTCCCAGGGGGGCTATGGCTACACCTTC
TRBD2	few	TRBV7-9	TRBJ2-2	CASSPSGTGAGELFF	TGTGCCAGCAGCCCTAGCGGGACCGGGGCCGGGGAGCTGTTTTTT
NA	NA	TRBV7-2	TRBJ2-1	CASSLDPGDNEQFF	TGTGCCAGCAGCTTAGACCCGGGTGACAATGAGCAGTTCTTC
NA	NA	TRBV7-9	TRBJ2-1	CASSPLSSSYNEQFF	TGTGCCAGCAGCCCTCTATCGAGCTCCTACAATGAGCAGTTCTTC
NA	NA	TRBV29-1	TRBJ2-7	CSVVGAGSYEQYF	TGCAGCGTTGTGGGGGCTGGGTCCTACGAGCAGTACTTC
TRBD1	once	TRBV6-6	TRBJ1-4	CASSRTGGAGEKLFF	TGTGCCAGCAGTCGTACAGGGGGCGCCGGTGAAAAACTGTTTTTT
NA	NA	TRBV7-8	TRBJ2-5	CASTTFGEAKPETQYF	TGTGCCAGCACAACTTTCGGCGAGGCGAAGCCAGAGACCCAGTACTTC
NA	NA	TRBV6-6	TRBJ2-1	CASSPSLEQFF	TGTGCCAGCAGCCCCTCTCTTGAGCAGTTCTTC
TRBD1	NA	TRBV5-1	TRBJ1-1	CASSLEGTGRTEAFF	TGCGCCAGCAGCTTGGAAGGGACAGGGAGGACTGAAGCTTTCTTT